Shown below are 22 T cell receptor beta chains from a single sample sequenced in a study of OX40 agonist ivuxolimab in advanced cancers. Here immunoSEQ multiplex PCR was the method, and the copy in TCRdb shows in-frame clones only, minus some. Counted here are about 75,000 clones, 86% occurring once; the ten biggest clones make up roughly 8.6%. The specimen was CD4+ or CD8+ T cells sorted from blood, collected in a trial of the OX40 agonist ivuxolimab. These receptors were collected from an adult with an advanced solid tumor such as melanoma, head and neck, liver or kidney cancer.

The chain employs TRBV11-2 and TRBJ2-2; the D call may be TRBD1 or TRBD2 (5 bases each). V lost 5 bases, J lost 6 bases, and 22 bases lay in between. Looked up from germline, CDR1 is SGHAT and CDR2 is FQNNGV. The length of the CDR3 is 17 residues. The CDR3 loop is CASSPRGSGETPGELFF. Here the CDR3 DNA reads TGTGCCAGCAGCCCAAGGGGAAGCGGAGAGACACCCGGGGAGCTGTTTTTT.

The chain employs TRBV9 and TRBJ2-7; D is possibly TRBD2 (6 bases). From germline, CDR1 is SGDLS and CDR2 YYNGEE. Between the trimmed V and J ends, which lost 7 bases and 3 bases, there was a span of 11 bases. The CDR3 is 12 amino acids. The CDR3 DNA reads as TGTGCCAGCTCGCACGGGGGCTACGAGCAGTACTTC. Translation: CASSHGGYEQYF.

About this clone: This CDR3 is also generated by other DNA sequences in the sample. The CDR3 is CASSVGRNTEAFF. The CDR3 region has the DNA TGTGCCAGCAGCGTAGGTCGGAACACTGAAGCTTTCTTT. The rearrangement links TRBV9 to TRBJ1-1; D gene uncertain. Germline-derived CDR1 and CDR2 are SGDLS and YYNGEE. Trimming shortened V by 0 bases and J by 1 base, and 4 bases separated the two germline ends. CDR3 length: 13 residues.

This rearrangement joins TRBV28 to TRBJ1-1; 8 bases agree with TRBD1. The CDR3 is made up of 13 amino acids. Germline CDR1 is MDHEN and CDR2 is SYDVKM. V shed 6 bases and J 5 bases; nucleotides not matched to a gene: 5. CDR3 loop: CASSRTGWTEAFF. CDR3 bases: TGTGCCAGCAGCCGGACAGGGTGGACTGAAGCTTTCTTT.

V gene TRBV11-2 combines with J gene TRBJ1-2; TRBD1 aligns across 7 bases. CDR3 length equals 16 residues. Germline-derived CDR1 and CDR2 are SGHAT and FQNNGV. The junction had 9 bases not matched to a gene; V was cut back by 5 bases and J by 0 bases. This CDR3 reads CASSLQGQAANYGYTF. The CDR3 DNA follows: TGTGCCAGCAGCCTACAAGGACAGGCAGCTAACTATGGCTACACCTTC. Full variable domain (missing parts from reference TRBV11-2 and TRBJ1-2): EAGVAQSPRYKIIEKRQSVAFWCNPISGHATLYWYQQILGQGPKLLIQFQNNGVVDDSQLPKDRFSAERLKGVDSTLKIQPAKLEDSAVYLCASSLQGQAANYGYTFGSGTRLTVV.

The gene calls are TRBV27 and TRBJ2-7; 15 bases align to TRBD2. Per the germline V gene, CDR1 is MNHEY and CDR2 is SMNVEV (reference sequence). There are 18 residues in the CDR3. V lost 7 bases, J lost 5 bases, and 15 bases stayed unmatched. For the CDR3, the DNA is TGTGCCAGCAAGCCCGGGACTAGCGGGAGGATGAGGGCTCACGAGCAGTACTTC. The encoded protein is CASKPGTSGRMRAHEQYF.

This clone was seen more than once but under ten times. This rearrangement joins TRBV5-8 to TRBJ2-6; D call uncertain. This CDR3 spans 16 amino acids. Germline CDR1 reads SGHTS; CDR2 reads YDEGEE. Deletions cut 6 bases from V and 0 bases from J, with 13 bases between. DNA of the CDR3: TGTGCCAGCACCCCTCAACCGGGCTCTGGGGCCAACGTCCTGACTTTC. Amino acid sequence: CASTPQPGSGANVLTF.

CDR3 sequence: CASSRQLGNTEAFF. As DNA, the CDR3 is TGTGCCAGCAGTAGACAATTGGGGAACACTGAAGCTTTCTTT. The chain joins TRBV7-2 to TRBJ1-1; no clear D gene. The ends were cut back, 6 bases at V and 1 base at J, with 12 bases in the middle. Germline V CDR1 and CDR2: SGHTA, FQGNSA. The CDR3 sequence is 14 residues long.

The chain joins TRBV7-3 to TRBJ2-6; D remains ambiguous. The germline V gene has CDR1 SGHTA and CDR2 FQGTGA. V was clipped by 2 bases and J by 5 bases, with 4 bases between them. CDR3 length: 13 residues. This chain's CDR3 is CASSLERANVLTF. As DNA, the CDR3 is TGTGCCAGCAGCTTAGAGAGGGCCAACGTCCTGACTTTC.

The gene calls are TRBV2 and TRBJ2-1; 9 nucleotides line up with TRBD2. CDR3 length equals 15 residues. Unmatched junction bases numbered 10, after V lost 7 bases and J lost 6 bases. Germline CDR1 is SNHLY and CDR2 is FYNNEI. The CDR3 sequence is CASTLEGAGGNEQFF. Written as DNA, the CDR3 is TGTGCCAGCACACTTGAGGGAGCGGGAGGCAATGAGCAGTTCTTC.

The chain employs TRBV5-1 and TRBJ2-2; TRBD1 matches 7 bases. The junction had 7 bases not matched to a gene; V was cut back by 7 bases and J by 4 bases. The CDR3 is made up of 14 amino acids. Germline V gives CDR1 SGHRS, CDR2 YFSETQ. Written as DNA, the CDR3 is TGCGCCAGCCGAGGGGGCGGTTTCACCGGGGAGCTGTTTTTT. It specifies CASRGGGFTGELFF.

Regarding this clone: One junction end does not reproduce the germline sequence, and a read error may be involved. V usage is TRBV5-3 and J usage is TRBJ1-5, with no clear D. TRBV5-3 is an ORF, and what it does is uncertain. This CDR3 region has 12 residues. The CDR3 coding sequence is TGTGCCAGCAGCTTGGCGACGCAGCCCCAGCATTTT. Translated, it gives CASSLATQPQHF.

The chain uses TRBV7-9 and TRBJ1-2; possibly TRBD1 for D (5 bases). The CDR3 runs 10 residues. V was clipped by 5 bases and J by 14 bases, with 12 bases between them. Germline CDR1 and CDR2: SEHNR and FQNEAQ (reference sequence). This chain's CDR3 is CASSQWDWTF. The CDR3 bases are TGTGCCAGCAGCCAGTGGGACTGGACCTTC. The whole variable domain, filled in from reference TRBV7-9 and TRBJ1-2, reads DTGVSQNPRHKITKRGQNVTFRCDPISEHNRLYWYRQTLGQGPEFLTYFQNEAQLEKSRLLSDRFSAERPKGSFSTLEIQRTEQGDSAMYLCASSQWDWTFGSGTRLTVV.

The chain uses TRBV28 and TRBJ1-2; D gene ambiguous. From germline, CDR1 is MDHEN and CDR2 SYDVKM. V was pared by 4 bases and J by 4 bases, with 4 bases between. The CDR3 contains 11 residues. CDR3 nucleotides: TGTGCCAGCAGTTGGGGCTATGGCTACACCTTC. This translates into CASSWGYGYTF.

This clone showed up just once. V usage is TRBV25-1 and J usage is TRBJ2-5; D may be TRBD1 (6 bases). The CDR3 length is 16 residues. Trimming cost V 4 bases and J 1 base, with 16 bases left between them. CDR1 and CDR2 from the germline V gene are MGHDK and SYGVNS. CDR3 region: CASSAPGAGFQETQYF. CDR3 sequence (DNA): TGTGCCAGCAGTGCCCCAGGGGCGGGCTTCCAAGAGACCCAGTACTTC.

CDR3 residues: CASSRGYYGYTF. CDR3 nucleotides: TGTGCCAGCAGTCGGGGATACTATGGCTACACCTTC. This rearrangement joins TRBV28 to TRBJ1-2; no firm D call. The CDR3 is 12 amino acids. CDR1 is MDHEN, CDR2 SYDVKM, per germline. V dropped 5 bases and J dropped 3 bases, with 7 bases sitting between them.

The chain employs TRBV10-3 and TRBJ2-4; D possibly uses TRBD1 or TRBD2 (5 bases each). Trimming took 8 bases from V and 8 from J, leaving 10 bases between them. The CDR3 is 11 residues long. Germline lookup yields CDR1 ENHRY and CDR2 SYGVKD. As DNA, the CDR3 is TGTGCCATCGGGAGAGGGGACATTCAGTACTTC. As protein: CAIGRGDIQYF.

The chain's CDR3 is CASSPGLGTGELFF. In DNA, the CDR3 is TGTGCCAGCAGCCCCGGTCTAGGGACCGGGGAGCTGTTTTTT. This chain uses TRBV7-3 with TRBJ2-2; D gene unclear. The CDR3 sequence is 14 residues long. V gave up 5 bases and J gave up 5 bases, with 12 bases separating them. The V gene's germline CDR1 is SGHTA and CDR2 FQGTGA.

J is TRBJ1-2 and V is TRBV6-5, with 7 bases identical to TRBD1. This CDR3 has 12 residues. After removal of 6 bases from V and 6 bases from J, the junction contained 4 bases not matched to a gene. CDR1 MNHEY and CDR2 SVGAGI come from the germline V gene. CDR3 coding DNA: TGTGCCAGCAGCCCGGGACAGAATGGCTACACCTTC. This translates into CASSPGQNGYTF.

This clone came up once. The chain links TRBV5-4 to TRBJ2-2, with TRBD1 identical over 10 bases. V lost 1 base and J lost 7; bases outside the gene matches: 4. Germline V CDR1 and CDR2: SGHNT, YYREEE (reference sequence). CDR3 size: 15 residues. The CDR3 reads CASSLRQGAGGELFF. In DNA form, the CDR3 reads TGTGCCAGCAGCTTGCGACAGGGGGCTGGCGGGGAGCTGTTTTTT.

The rearrangement joins TRBV6-5 to TRBJ1-2; D uncertain. With 2 bases removed from V and 4 bases from J, the gap between germline ends came to 11 bases. CDR3 length equals 14 residues. Germline assignment: CDR1 MNHEY and CDR2 SVGAGI. CDR3 loop: CASSYGDTVYGYTF. DNA of the CDR3: TGTGCCAGCAGTTACGGAGACACCGTCTATGGCTACACCTTC.

The rearrangement uses TRBV19 and TRBJ1-3; D remains unclear. The CDR3 has 15 amino acids. V lost 3 bases to trimming and J lost 0 bases, with 9 bases between them. The germline V gene encodes CDR1 LNHDA and CDR2 SQIVND (reference sequence). CDR3 bases: TGTGCCAGTAGTATCTTTACGACCTCTGGAAACACCATATATTTT. Translating gives CASSIFTTSGNTIYF. The variable domain in full, completed from reference TRBV19 and TRBJ1-3, reads DGGITQSPKYLFRKEGQNVTLSCEQNLNHDAMYWYRQDPGQGLRLIYYSQIVNDFQKGDIAEGYSVSREKKESFPLTVTSAQKNPTAFYLCASSIFTTSGNTIYFGEGSWLTVV.